The sequence of this T cell receptor beta chain was determined in a study of blood T cell repertoires in COVID-19. Profiled with immunoSEQ multiplex PCR; TCRdb holds only in-frame clones, not every one. The top ten hold approximately 14% of the sample, which has some 150,000 clones, around 83% seen once. Everyone who took part was about 18 to 90 years old, and they came from about 23 US areas. Participant reports of clinical history set cohort assignment. Sequenced input: PBMCs or T cells enriched from blood (not recorded which). This sequence originates from a man aged 45-65 years who had recovered from COVID-19.

DNA for the CDR3: TGTGCCAGCAGTTTAGCACAGGGGGGTGAAGCTTTCTTT. Translating it yields CASSLAQGGEAFF. V is TRBV12-3 or TRBV12-4 and J is TRBJ1-1; 8 bases align to TRBD1. The CDR3 length is 13 residues. Trimming took 0 bases from V and 7 from J; bases not matched to a gene: 1.